Below, one T cell receptor (beta chain) is given with its context. The source of the sample is a study of CD8 T cells in Susac syndrome. The V gene's germline CDR1 is MNHEY and CDR2 SVGAGI. Trimming shortened V by 6 bases and J by 6 bases, and 6 bases separated the two germline ends. This CDR3 has 11 residues. When the RNA was reverse transcribed, random hexamers were used with an input of about 0.45 to 1 ug. By means of immunoSEQ multiplex PCR, TCR beta CDR3 spanning 54 Vbeta and 13 Jbeta underwent amplification. TCRdb analysed the immunoSEQ multiplex PCR reads with MiXCR anew, one entry per CDR3 protein. The sample yields more than 130,000 distinct CDR3 sequences, 94% seen once.

This clonotype was sampled from a human donor in good health. The material sequenced was CD8+ T cells from PBMCs. The chain is built from TRBV6-5 and TRBJ2-1, with a possible D match to TRBD1 (6 bases). CDR3 protein: CASRQGNEQFF. The CDR3 nucleotides are TGTGCCAGCAGACAGGGCAATGAGCAGTTCTTC.